This entry lists 10 T cell receptor beta chains sequenced from one sample in a study of T cell clusters in autoimmune cytopenias. TRB rearrangements were amplified by touch-down multiplex PCR with mixed TRB-A/B primers. Each CDR3 protein gets one entry in TCRdb, which reprocessed the multiplex PCR reads and gives no DNA. The sample includes some 4,000 distinct CDR3 sequences. TRB was amplified from approximately 250 ng of peripheral blood genomic DNA per sample. The sample comprised peripheral blood. These receptors all come from a human donor with an autoimmune cytopenia or autoimmune hepatitis (not recorded which).

Frequency places this clonotype as medium-sized. The rearrangement joins TRBV29-1 to TRBJ1-1; TCRdb reports TRBD1, a call that lacks DNA to check it against. CDR3 length: 13 amino acids. Per germline, CDR1 SQVTM and CDR2 ANQGSEA. The CDR3 reads CSVGMGEWTEAFF.

This clonotype is called medium-sized based on its frequency. The rearrangement joins TRBV7-6 to TRBJ2-5; TCRdb designates TRBD1, a call that cannot be tested without DNA. The length of the CDR3 is 12 residues. From germline, CDR1 is SGHVS and CDR2 FNYEAQ. The CDR3 region is CASSPLDETQYF.

The V call is TRBV12-3 or TRBV12-4, the J call TRBJ1-5; TCRdb selects TRBD1, and the lack of DNA leaves this call unchecked. The CDR3 totals 13 residues. This CDR3 reads CASNPNEGQPQHF.

CDR3 in amino acids: CASSLGGQGGYGYTF. V usage is TRBV7-2 and J usage is TRBJ1-2; TCRdb indicates TRBD1, and absent DNA this call remains unverified. This CDR3 comprises 15 residues. From germline, CDR1 is SGHTA and CDR2 FQGNSA.

This clonotype shows up as medium-sized by frequency. The J gene is TRBJ2-2, the V gene TRBV6-6; TCRdb reports TRBD1, a call that lacks DNA to check it against. The germline V gene has CDR1 MNHNY and CDR2 SVGAGI (reference sequence). The CDR3 consists of 16 residues. The CDR3 reads CASTLGTGDWAGELFF.

This clonotype ranks as medium-sized in terms of frequency. This sequence joins TRBV6-5 and TRBJ2-3; TCRdb outputs TRBD1, but without DNA this stays unchecked. The CDR3 contains 15 residues. Germline V lookup: CDR1 MNHEY, CDR2 SVGAGI. CDR3: CASINEGHSTDTQYF.

Frequency places this clonotype as large. This sequence joins TRBV5-6 and TRBJ2-5; TCRdb outputs TRBD2, but without DNA this stays unchecked. In germline, CDR1 is SGHDT, CDR2 YYEEEE. The CDR3 loop spans 14 amino acids. The CDR3 loop is CASSLAAGRKTQYF.

In terms of frequency, this clonotype is medium-sized. The gene calls are TRBV6-4 and TRBJ1-6. Germline values: CDR1 MRHNA, CDR2 SNTAGT. The CDR3 runs 14 residues. CDR3 residues: CASSDGTPNSPLHF.

In terms of frequency, this clonotype is medium-sized. CDR3 residues: CASSPAGVEVNYGYTF. This sequence joins TRBV19 and TRBJ1-2; the TCRdb call, TRBD1, lacks DNA for checking. This CDR3 region has 16 residues. Germline V gives CDR1 LNHDA, CDR2 SQIVND (reference sequence). The full variable domain, with the rest looked up from reference TRBV19 and TRBJ1-2, is DGGITQSPKYLFRKEGQNVTLSCEQNLNHDAMYWYRQDPGQGLRLIYYSQIVNDFQKGDIAEGYSVSREKKESFPLTVTSAQKNPTAFYLCASSPAGVEVNYGYTFGSGTRLTVV.

This clonotype shows up as medium-sized by frequency. The chain joins TRBV30 to TRBJ2-7. The CDR3 is 14 residues long. Germline loops: CDR1 GTSNPN, CDR2 SVGIG (reference sequence). Here the CDR3 reads CAWSRLVRASEQYF.